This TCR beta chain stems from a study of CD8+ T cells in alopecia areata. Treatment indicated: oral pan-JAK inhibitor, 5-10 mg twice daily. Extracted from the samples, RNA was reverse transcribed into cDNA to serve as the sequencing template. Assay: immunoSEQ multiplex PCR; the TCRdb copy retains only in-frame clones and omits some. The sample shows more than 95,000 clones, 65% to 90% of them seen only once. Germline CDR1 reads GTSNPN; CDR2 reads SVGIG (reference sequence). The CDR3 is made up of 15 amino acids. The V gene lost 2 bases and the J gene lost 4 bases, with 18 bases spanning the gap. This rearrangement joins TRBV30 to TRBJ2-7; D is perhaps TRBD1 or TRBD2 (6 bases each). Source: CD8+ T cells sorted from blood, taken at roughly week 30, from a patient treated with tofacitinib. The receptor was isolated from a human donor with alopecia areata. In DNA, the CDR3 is TGTGCCTGGAGTAGTGCGGGGACACCATCTTACGAGCAGTACTTC. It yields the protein CAWSSAGTPSYEQYF.